These T cell receptor beta chains were read from a single sample in a study of response to subunit inactivated influenza vaccine. MiXCR, applied by TCRdb to the RT-PCR reads, yields one record per CDR3 protein. The sample shows approximately 700,000 distinct CDR3 sequences, less than 20% of them seen only once. The sample in question was PBMCs from blood, obtained about 13 days after vaccination. Receptors were obtained from a man in his fifties who received an inactivated influenza vaccine. CDR3s include the opening cysteine and the closing phenylalanine or tryptophan. The D gene is left open where the match is weak. Some rows have no size entry. The others give once, few or many, or a class for an expanded clone.

v_call	j_call	d_call	clone_size	cdr3_aa	cdr3_nt
TRBV20-1	TRBJ2-1	-	few	CSARSAALREQFF	TGCAGTGCTAGGTCGGCCGCCCTGCGGGAGCAGTTCTTC
TRBV5-6	TRBJ2-2	-	few	CASSFLFGELFF	TGTGCCAGCAGCTTTTTATTCGGGGAGCTGTTTTTT
TRBV27	TRBJ1-5	-	-	CASSSGAAAWRNQPQHF	TGTGCCAGCAGTTCCGGGGCAGCTGCGTGGCGCAATCAGCCCCAGCATTTT
TRBV6-2/TRBV6-3	TRBJ2-7	-	few	CASNEAGSGPRLSSYEQYF	TGTGCCAGCAACGAAGCAGGAAGCGGTCCACGTCTAAGCTCCTACGAGCAGTACTTC
TRBV27	TRBJ2-7	-	-	CASSLFRDDYEQYF	TGTGCCAGCAGTTTATTCCGGGATGACTACGAGCAGTACTTC
TRBV18	TRBJ1-5	-	few	CASSAQGNQPQHF	TGTGCCAGCTCAGCCCAGGGGAATCAGCCCCAGCATTTT
TRBV20-1	TRBJ2-4	-	-	CSAREATGSKNIQYF	TGCAGTGCTAGAGAAGCAACCGGGAGCAAAAACATTCAGTACTTC
TRBV4-3	TRBJ2-1	-	many	CASSQEGGSGFVVEQFF	TGCGCCAGCAGCCAAGAAGGGGGTAGCGGGTTTGTGGTTGAGCAGTTCTTC
TRBV6-5	TRBJ2-1	-	-	CASSPLAHEQFF	TGTGCCAGCAGCCCCTTAGCACATGAGCAGTTCTTC
TRBV9	TRBJ1-2	-	few	CASSVGDTPITNYGYTF	TGTGCCAGCAGCGTCGGAGACACGCCAATTACTAACTATGGCTACACCTTC
TRBV10-3	TRBJ2-3	-	-	CAISGLGDGGDTQYF	TGTGCCATCAGTGGGCTTGGGGACGGAGGTGATACGCAGTATTTT
TRBV2	TRBJ2-1	-	-	CATGTSSSYNEQFF	TGTGCCACAGGGACAAGCAGCTCCTACAATGAGCAGTTCTTC
TRBV12-3/TRBV12-4	TRBJ2-7	-	-	CASSLLRAGEQYF	TGTGCCAGCAGTTTACTCAGGGCTGGCGAGCAGTACTTC
TRBV29-1	TRBJ2-1	-	few	CSVSGVPSSYNEQFF	TGCAGCGTCTCAGGGGTCCCTTCCTCCTACAATGAGCAGTTCTTC
TRBV28	TRBJ2-5	-	-	CASSLFGERGETQYF	TGTGCCAGCAGTTTATTTGGTGAACGGGGAGAGACCCAGTACTTC
TRBV12-3/TRBV12-4	TRBJ2-3	-	-	CASSLLGGGVATDTQYF	TGTGCCAGCAGTTTATTGGGAGGGGGGGTGGCCACAGATACGCAGTATTTT
TRBV25-1	TRBJ2-5	-	few	CASSGGNRATQETQYF	TGTGCCAGCAGTGGAGGAAACAGGGCCACCCAAGAGACCCAGTACTTC
TRBV5-6	TRBJ2-1	-	few	CASSRTTGRFNEQFF	TGTGCCAGCAGCCGGACGACAGGAAGATTTAATGAGCAGTTCTTC
TRBV5-1	TRBJ1-4	-	few	CASSLFRDNEKLFF	TGCGCCAGCAGCTTGTTCAGGGATAATGAAAAACTGTTTTTT
TRBV12-3/TRBV12-4	TRBJ2-1	-	few	CASSLVEGEQFF	TGTGCCAGCAGTTTAGTCGAGGGTGAGCAGTTCTTC
TRBV7-9	TRBJ2-5	-	few	CASSPAPQGRAQYF	TGTGCCAGCAGCCCGGCCCCCCAGGGGCGGGCCCAGTACTTC
TRBV28	TRBJ2-1	-	-	CASTPHLTESNEQFF	TGTGCCAGCACTCCCCACCTGACAGAAAGCAATGAGCAGTTCTTC